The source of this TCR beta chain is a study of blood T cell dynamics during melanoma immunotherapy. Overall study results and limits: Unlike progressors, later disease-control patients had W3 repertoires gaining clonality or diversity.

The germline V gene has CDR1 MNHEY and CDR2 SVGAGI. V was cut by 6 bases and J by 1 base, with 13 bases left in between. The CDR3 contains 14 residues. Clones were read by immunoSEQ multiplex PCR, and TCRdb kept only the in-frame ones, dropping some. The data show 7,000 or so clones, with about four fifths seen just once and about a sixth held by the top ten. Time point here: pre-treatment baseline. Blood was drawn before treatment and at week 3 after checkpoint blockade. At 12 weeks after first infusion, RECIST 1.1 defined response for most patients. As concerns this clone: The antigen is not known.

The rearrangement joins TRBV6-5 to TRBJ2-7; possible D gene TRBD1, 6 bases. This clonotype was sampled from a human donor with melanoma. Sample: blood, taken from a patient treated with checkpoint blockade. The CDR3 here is CASRGTGPSYEQYF. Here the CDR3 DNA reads TGTGCCAGCAGGGGAACAGGGCCTTCCTACGAGCAGTACTTC.